Below, 10 T cell receptor beta chains from the same sample are listed, as sequenced in a study of tumor and adjacent non-tumor tissue in lung cancer. A modified ARM-PCR protocol with three rounds of nested PCR amplified TCRbeta. TCRdb ran MiXCR on the multiplex PCR reads and lists one entry per CDR3 protein. The repertoire holds approximately 75,000 distinct CDR3 sequences, over 70% seen once, with 10% to 15% in the top ten. The template was RNA from unsorted bulk tissue. Material for sequencing was lung tumor tissue. The receptor set was obtained from a woman between 50 and 59 years old with non-small cell lung cancer.

To note about this clonotype: Since the CDR3 does not end with the conserved phenylalanine or tryptophan, this likely comes from a read error. Because the CDR3's place on the DNA is in doubt, the DNA is left out and the CDR3 is given as listed by TCRdb. V and J are TRBV11-2 and TRBJ2-7; the DNA was not compared with TRBD1, the D call given in the table. Germline assignment: CDR1 SGHAT and CDR2 FQNNGV. The CDR3 spans 14 residues, counting both ends. CDR3 sequence reads: CASSLTDPAYELYL.

This clonotype was seen a single time. The genes are TRBV30 and TRBJ2-3, with 10 positions matching TRBD2. The CDR3 consists of 17 residues. The V segment lost 4 bases and the J segment 2 bases; nucleotides outside the gene matches: 12. Germline V CDR1 and CDR2: GTSNPN, SVGIG (reference sequence). CDR3 nucleotide sequence: TGTGCCTGGAACCGGCCGGTACTAGCGGGACTCACAGATACGCAGTATTTT. Its protein product is CAWNRPVLAGLTDTQYF.

With regard to this clonotype: One junction end disagrees with the germline gene, perhaps due to a read error. The J gene is TRBJ1-4, the V gene TRBV12-3 or TRBV12-4; weak D call: TRBD1 (5 bases). The CDR3 contains 15 residues. The CDR3 loop reads CASGFPTGGYEKLFF. DNA of the CDR3: TGTGCCAGCGGTTTTCCCACAGGAGGTTATGAAAAACTATTTTTT.

The table lists this clonotype with many counts. The rearrangement joins TRBV20-1 to TRBJ2-3; no definite D call. V lost 5 bases, J lost 2 bases, and 14 bases lay in between. The CDR3 has 14 amino acids. From germline, CDR1 is DFQATT and CDR2 SNEGSKA (reference sequence). CDR3 DNA sequence: TGCAGTGCTTCACCGGCCTCCAACACAGATACGCAGTATTTT. Translating it yields CSASPASNTDTQYF.

With respect to this clonotype: This may stem from a read error, because a much larger clone lies one nucleotide away. This chain links TRBV2 with TRBJ2-7; the D gene is possibly TRBD2 (5 bases). Germline V gene sequence: CDR1 SNHLY, CDR2 FYNNEI. The CDR3 is made up of 13 amino acids. CDR3 coding DNA: TGTACCAGCACTAGTTCCGCGACCCCCGAGCAGTACTTC. Its translation: CTSTSSATPEQYF. Variable domain in full (rest from reference TRBV2 and TRBJ2-7): EPEVTQTPSHQVTQMGQEVILRCVPISNHLYFYWYRQILGQKVEFLVSFYNNEISEKSEIFDDQFSVERPDGSNFTLKIRSTKLEDSAMYFCTSTSSATPEQYFGPGTRLTVT.

The chain recombines TRBV11-3 with TRBJ2-7; D uncertain. Trimming stripped 0 bases from V and 4 bases from J, with 16 bases between. The CDR3 has 16 amino acids. From germline, CDR1 is SGHNT and CDR2 YENEEA. This chain's CDR3 is CASSLDRINGFYEQYF. CDR3 DNA sequence: TGTGCCAGCAGCTTAGATAGGATTAACGGATTTTACGAGCAGTACTTC.

Comments on this clonotype: Germline is not matched at one junction end, which may reflect a read error. This chain uses TRBV15 with TRBJ2-6; maybe TRBD2 (5 bases). The CDR3 extends over 15 amino acids. Germline V lookup: CDR1 LNHNV, CDR2 YYDKDF (reference sequence). The CDR3, as DNA: TGTGCCATCAGCAGAGCGGCCTCTGGGGCCAACGTCCTGACTTTC. It specifies CAISRAASGANVLTF.

To note about this clonotype: The junction differs from germline at one of its ends, possibly a read error. The chain couples TRBV29-1 to TRBJ2-7, with D possibly matching TRBD2 (5 bases). Germline V CDR1 and CDR2: SQVTM, ANQGSEA. CDR3 size: 13 residues. The CDR3 DNA reads TGCGGCGTTGAGGGTGACAAGGGTGACGAACAGTACTTC. The encoded protein is CGVEGDKGDEQYF.

As to this clonotype: Compared with germline, one end of the junction differs, possibly owing to a read error. The rearrangement joins TRBV2 to TRBJ1-5; D call uncertain. Germline V gene lookup returns CDR1 SNHLY and CDR2 FYNNEI. This CDR3 is 14 amino acids long. The CDR3 loop reads CASRQAVSNQSQHF. In DNA, the CDR3 is TGTGCCAGCAGACAAGCCGTTAGCAATCAGTCCCAACATTTT.

As to this clonotype: No conserved phenylalanine or tryptophan ends this CDR3, so it is likely a read error. The V gene is TRBV28, the J gene TRBJ2-2; D gene unclear. Germline V gene lookup returns CDR1 MDHEN and CDR2 SYDVKM. The CDR3 spans 13 residues. V was shortened by 7 bases and J by 2 bases, with 8 bases between the two germline ends. CDR3 sequence (DNA): TGTGCCAGCAATACCGGAAACACCGGGGAGCTGTTTTTA. This codes for CASNTGNTGELFL.